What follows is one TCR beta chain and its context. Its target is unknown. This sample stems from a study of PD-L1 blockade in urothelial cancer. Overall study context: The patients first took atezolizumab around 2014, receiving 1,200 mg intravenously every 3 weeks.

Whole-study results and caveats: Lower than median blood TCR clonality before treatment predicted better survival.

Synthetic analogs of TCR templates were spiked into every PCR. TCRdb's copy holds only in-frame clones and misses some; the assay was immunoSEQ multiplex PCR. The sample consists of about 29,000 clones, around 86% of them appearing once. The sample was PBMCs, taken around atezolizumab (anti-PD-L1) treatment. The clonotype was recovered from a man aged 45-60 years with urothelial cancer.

The CDR3 coding sequence is TGTGCCAGCAGTCACGTCCCCCTAATCCTGCGGGGGAAAGAGACCCAGTACTTC. Protein sequence: CASSHVPLILRGKETQYF. J is TRBJ2-5 and V is TRBV7-2, with 7 bases lining up with TRBD2. The length of the CDR3 is 18 residues. After removal of 6 bases from V and 3 bases from J, the junction contained 19 bases not matched to a gene. CDR1 and CDR2 (germline): SGHTA, FQGNSA.